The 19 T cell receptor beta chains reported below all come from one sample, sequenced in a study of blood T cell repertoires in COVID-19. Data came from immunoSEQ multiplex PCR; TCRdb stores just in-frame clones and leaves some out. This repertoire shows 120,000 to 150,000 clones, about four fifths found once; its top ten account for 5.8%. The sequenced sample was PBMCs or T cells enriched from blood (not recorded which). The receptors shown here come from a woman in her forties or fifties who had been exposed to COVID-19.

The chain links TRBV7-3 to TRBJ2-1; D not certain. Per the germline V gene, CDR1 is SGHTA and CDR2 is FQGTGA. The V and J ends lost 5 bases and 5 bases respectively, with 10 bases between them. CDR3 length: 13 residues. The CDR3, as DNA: TGTGCCAGCAGCAACGACATACACAATGAGCAGTTCTTC. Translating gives CASSNDIHNEQFF.

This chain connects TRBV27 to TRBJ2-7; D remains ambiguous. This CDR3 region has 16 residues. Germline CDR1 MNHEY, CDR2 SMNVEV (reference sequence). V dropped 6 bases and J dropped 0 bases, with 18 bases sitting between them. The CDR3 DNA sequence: TGTGCCAGCAGCCCCCTCCGGAGCCTCAGCTCCTACGAGCAGTACTTC. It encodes CASSPLRSLSSYEQYF.

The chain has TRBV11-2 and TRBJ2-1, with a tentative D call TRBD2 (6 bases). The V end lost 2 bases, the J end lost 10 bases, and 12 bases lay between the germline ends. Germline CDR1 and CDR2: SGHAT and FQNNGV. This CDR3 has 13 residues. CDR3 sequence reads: CASSLKSSGEQFF. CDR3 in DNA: TGTGCCAGCAGCTTAAAGAGTAGCGGAGAGCAGTTCTTC.

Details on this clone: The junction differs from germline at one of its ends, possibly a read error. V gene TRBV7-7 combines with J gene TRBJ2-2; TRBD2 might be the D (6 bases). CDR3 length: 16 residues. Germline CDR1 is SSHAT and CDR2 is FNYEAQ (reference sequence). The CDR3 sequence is CASSLGGPVGSGELFF. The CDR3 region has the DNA TGTGCTAGCAGCTTAGGAGGGCCCGTGGGATCCGGGGAGCTGTTTTTT.

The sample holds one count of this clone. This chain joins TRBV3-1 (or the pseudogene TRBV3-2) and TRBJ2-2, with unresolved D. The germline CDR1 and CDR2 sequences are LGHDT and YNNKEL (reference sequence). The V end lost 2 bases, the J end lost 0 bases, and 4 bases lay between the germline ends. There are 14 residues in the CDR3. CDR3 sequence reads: CASSQQANTGELFF. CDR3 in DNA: TGTGCCAGCAGCCAACAGGCGAACACCGGGGAGCTGTTTTTT.

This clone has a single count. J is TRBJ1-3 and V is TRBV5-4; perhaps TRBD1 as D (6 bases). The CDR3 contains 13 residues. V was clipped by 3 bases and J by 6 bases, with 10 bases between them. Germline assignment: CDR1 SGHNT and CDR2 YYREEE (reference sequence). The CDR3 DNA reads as TGTGCCAGCAGCTCAACAGGGTTAAACACCATATATTTT. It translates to CASSSTGLNTIYF.

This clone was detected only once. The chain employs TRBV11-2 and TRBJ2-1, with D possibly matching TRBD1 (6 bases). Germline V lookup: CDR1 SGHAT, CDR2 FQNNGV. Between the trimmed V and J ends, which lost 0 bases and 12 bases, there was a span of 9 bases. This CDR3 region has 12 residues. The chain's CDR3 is CASSLDQGGQFF. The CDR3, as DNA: TGTGCCAGCAGCTTAGATCAAGGGGGGCAGTTCTTC.

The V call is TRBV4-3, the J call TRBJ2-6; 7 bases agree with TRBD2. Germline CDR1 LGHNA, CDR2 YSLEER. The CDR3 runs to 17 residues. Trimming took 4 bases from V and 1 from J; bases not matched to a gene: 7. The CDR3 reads CASSLTTGGSGANVLTF. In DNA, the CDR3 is TGCGCCAGCAGCCTTACCACGGGAGGATCTGGGGCCAACGTCCTGACTTTC.

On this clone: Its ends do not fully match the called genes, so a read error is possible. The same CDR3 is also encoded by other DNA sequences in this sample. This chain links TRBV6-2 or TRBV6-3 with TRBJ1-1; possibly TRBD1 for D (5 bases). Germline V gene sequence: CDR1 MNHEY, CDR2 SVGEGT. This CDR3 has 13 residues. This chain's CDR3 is CASSVTETTEAFF. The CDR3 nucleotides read TGTGCCAGCAGCGTGACAGAGACCACTGAAGCTTTTTTT.

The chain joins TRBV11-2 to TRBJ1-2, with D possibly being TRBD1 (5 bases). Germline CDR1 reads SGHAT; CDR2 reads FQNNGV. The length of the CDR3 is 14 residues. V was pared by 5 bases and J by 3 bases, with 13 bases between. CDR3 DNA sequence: TGTGCCAGCAGCACTACGACAGCCCACTATGGCTACACCTTC. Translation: CASSTTTAHYGYTF.

Written as DNA, the CDR3 is TGCGCCAGCAGTGATAGAGCTTTCTCACCGAACTATGGCTACACCTTC. This codes for CASSDRAFSPNYGYTF. J is TRBJ1-2 and V is TRBV10-2; no definite D call. The CDR3 has 16 amino acids. In germline, CDR1 is WSHSY, CDR2 SAAADI. V shed 3 bases and J shed 2 bases, with 16 bases lying between them.

The CDR3: CATSRVVSAYEAFF. CDR3 nucleotide sequence: TGTGCCACCAGCAGAGTTGTTTCCGCGTATGAAGCTTTCTTT. This chain links TRBV15 with TRBJ1-1; no reliable D call. Trimming cost V 1 base and J 7 bases, with 13 bases left between them. The germline V gene encodes CDR1 LNHNV and CDR2 YYDKDF (reference sequence). The CDR3 is made up of 14 amino acids.

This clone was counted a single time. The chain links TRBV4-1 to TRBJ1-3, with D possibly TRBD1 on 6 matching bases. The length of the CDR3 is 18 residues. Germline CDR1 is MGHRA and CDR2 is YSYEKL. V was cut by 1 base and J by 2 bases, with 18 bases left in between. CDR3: CASSQAPQSTGTGNTIYF. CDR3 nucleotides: TGCGCCAGCAGCCAAGCACCCCAATCCACAGGGACTGGAAACACCATATATTTT.

The CDR3 region has the DNA TGTGCCAGCAGTGAACTAGCGGGGGGGCCTGGGACCCAGTACTTC. This encodes CASSELAGGPGTQYF. The chain links TRBV6-1 to TRBJ2-5; 12 nucleotides line up with TRBD2. There are 15 residues in the CDR3. The germline V gene encodes CDR1 MNHNS and CDR2 SASEGT. The V segment lost 2 bases and the J segment 7 bases; nucleotides outside the gene matches: 5.

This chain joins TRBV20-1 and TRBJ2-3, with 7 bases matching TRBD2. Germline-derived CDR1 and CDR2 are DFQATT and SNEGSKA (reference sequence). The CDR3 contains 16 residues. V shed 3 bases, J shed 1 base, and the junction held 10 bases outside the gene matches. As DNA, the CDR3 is TGCAGTGCTAGTGGTAGTGGGGCGGGGGGCACAGATACGCAGTATTTT. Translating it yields CSASGSGAGGTDTQYF.

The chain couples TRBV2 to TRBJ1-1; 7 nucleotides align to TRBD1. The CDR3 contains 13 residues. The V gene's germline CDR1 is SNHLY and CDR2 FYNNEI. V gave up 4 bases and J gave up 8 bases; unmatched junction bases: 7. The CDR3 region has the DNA TGTGCCAGCAGTGGCCGGGGCAGGGGGGAAGCTTTCTTT. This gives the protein CASSGRGRGEAFF. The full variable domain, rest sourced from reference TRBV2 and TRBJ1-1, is EPEVTQTPSHQVTQMGQEVILRCVPISNHLYFYWYRQILGQKVEFLVSFYNNEISEKSEIFDDQFSVERPDGSNFTLKIRSTKLEDSAMYFCASSGRGRGEAFFGQGTRLTVV.

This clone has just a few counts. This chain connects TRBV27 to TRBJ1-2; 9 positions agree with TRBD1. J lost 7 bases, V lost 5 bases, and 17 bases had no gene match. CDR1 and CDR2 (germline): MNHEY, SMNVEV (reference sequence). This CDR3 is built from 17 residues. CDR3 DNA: TGTGCCAGCAGTATCGAGGCCCCTCTGACAGGGGGTAGTGGCTACACCTTC. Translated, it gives CASSIEAPLTGGSGYTF.

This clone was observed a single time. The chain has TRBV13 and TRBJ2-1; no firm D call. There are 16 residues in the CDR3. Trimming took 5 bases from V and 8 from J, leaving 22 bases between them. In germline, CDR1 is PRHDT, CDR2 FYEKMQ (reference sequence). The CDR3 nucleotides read TGTGCCAGCAGCCTATCAGGCCCATCCCACGTCGATGAGCAGTTCTTC. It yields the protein CASSLSGPSHVDEQFF.

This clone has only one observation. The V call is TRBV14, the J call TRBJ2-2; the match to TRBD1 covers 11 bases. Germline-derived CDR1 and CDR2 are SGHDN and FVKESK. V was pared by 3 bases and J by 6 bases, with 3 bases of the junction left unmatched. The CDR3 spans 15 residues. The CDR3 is CASSHPGQGAGELFF. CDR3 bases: TGTGCCAGCAGCCATCCGGGACAGGGGGCCGGGGAGCTGTTTTTT.